The TCR beta chain described here comes from a study of blood T cell repertoires in COVID-19. Study summary: Sources were T cells, B-cell-depleted T cells, or PBMCs; the material itself was cDNA or gDNA.

In the study's own analysis: From reference gene primer amplification, estimates of nucleated cell counts were derived. Clones were read by immunoSEQ multiplex PCR, and TCRdb kept only the in-frame ones, dropping some. That table supplies the V and J calls and clone size; D and trimming were determined from the DNA. The table has around 310,000 clones, approximately 89% seen once. Participant ages covered roughly 18 to 89 years across 24 US areas. All recovered Cohort 3 donors got two negative PCRs, got clearance, or saw symptom resolution. The receptor was isolated from a woman in her thirties who had recovered from COVID-19. Sequencing used PBMCs or T cells enriched from blood (not recorded which).

The CDR3 protein is CAIRDAGGTEAFF. DNA of the CDR3: TGTGCCATCAGAGATGCCGGGGGCACTGAAGCTTTCTTT. The rearrangement uses TRBV10-3 and TRBJ1-1, with D maybe TRBD1 (5 bases). The ends were cut back, 6 bases at V and 4 bases at J, with 12 bases in the middle. This CDR3 is 13 amino acids long. The V gene's germline CDR1 is ENHRY and CDR2 SYGVKD.